A single sample is the source of the 13 T cell receptor beta chains below, sequenced in a study of blood T cell repertoires in COVID-19. Repertoires were generated with immunoSEQ multiplex PCR, while TCRdb's copy carries only in-frame clones and drops some. The repertoire includes 300,000 to 350,000 clones, roughly 85% of them detected once, and approximately 4.4% sits in the top ten. The material sequenced was PBMCs or T cells enriched from blood (not recorded which). The receptors were sampled from a woman aged 40 to 49 with acute COVID-19.

This chain connects TRBV12-5 to TRBJ2-5; 8 bases align to TRBD1. Germline values: CDR1 LGHNT, CDR2 FRNRAP. The CDR3 runs to 15 residues. V shed 7 bases, J shed 5 bases, and the junction held 12 bases outside the gene matches. The CDR3 protein is CASVPGTGPKETQYF. In DNA, the CDR3 is TGTGCTAGTGTTCCCGGGACAGGTCCAAAGGAGACCCAGTACTTC.

V and J are TRBV5-5 and TRBJ1-6; 8 bases fit TRBD1. Trimming took 5 bases from V and 10 from J; bases not matched to a gene: 5. The CDR3 totals 13 residues. CDR1 is SGHKS and CDR2 is YYEKEE in the germline V gene (reference sequence). CDR3 DNA: TGTGCCAGCAGGGACAGGGAAAGGTCACCCCTCCACTTT. Its protein is CASRDRERSPLHF.

The chain links TRBV19 to TRBJ1-5, with D perhaps matching TRBD1 (6 bases). V was shortened by 0 bases and J by 5 bases, with 11 bases between the two germline ends. This CDR3 comprises 15 residues. The germline V gene encodes CDR1 LNHDA and CDR2 SQIVND (reference sequence). The CDR3 DNA is TGTGCCAGTAGTATAGACAGGGGTTGGGATCAGCCCCAGCATTTT. Residues: CASSIDRGWDQPQHF.

The chain uses TRBV10-3 and TRBJ1-2; 12 bases match TRBD1. The germline gives CDR1 ENHRY, CDR2 SYGVKD. This CDR3 has 15 residues. V shed 6 bases and J 6 bases; nucleotides not matched to a gene: 8. CDR3: CAIRGTGGSLDGYTF. CDR3 coding DNA: TGTGCCATCAGAGGGACAGGGGGCTCATTGGATGGCTACACCTTC.

Concerning this clone: The same CDR3 arises from other DNA sequences in this sample as well. The CDR3 sequence: CASSHSGQGTDTQYF. The CDR3 DNA is TGCGCCAGCAGCCACAGTGGACAGGGCACAGATACGCAGTATTTT. The chain employs TRBV4-1 and TRBJ2-3; 7 positions agree with TRBD1. Per germline, CDR1 MGHRA and CDR2 YSYEKL. Germline trimming cut 3 bases from V and 1 base from J; bases unmatched to any gene: 4. The CDR3 totals 15 residues.

The CDR3 nucleotides read TGTGCCAGAAGCCACCGACTAGTCTCTGCAGATACGCAGTATTTT. It encodes CARSHRLVSADTQYF. The V and J genes are TRBV7-5 and TRBJ2-3; the table's D gene call, TRBD2, was not cross checked with the DNA. TRBV7-5 is a pseudogene segment. This CDR3 has 15 amino acids.

This clone was seen a single time. The chain couples TRBV28 to TRBJ2-5; no clear D gene. V was shortened by 7 bases and J by 2 bases, with 11 bases between the two germline ends. Germline CDR1 MDHEN, CDR2 SYDVKM. The CDR3 runs 13 residues. CDR3 sequence: CASNGQVQETQYF. The CDR3 DNA follows: TGTGCCAGCAACGGCCAGGTACAAGAGACCCAGTACTTC.

V is TRBV19 and J is TRBJ2-4, with 7 bases fitting TRBD1. The trim removed 6 bases at V and 0 bases at J, leaving 2 bases unmatched. Per the germline V gene, CDR1 is LNHDA and CDR2 is SQIVND (reference sequence). This CDR3 contains 14 residues. The CDR3 loop is CASSDRVAKNIQYF. The CDR3 DNA reads TGTGCCAGTAGCGACAGGGTAGCCAAAAACATTCAGTACTTC. Using reference TRBV19 and TRBJ2-4 for the parts outside the CDR3, the full variable domain is DGGITQSPKYLFRKEGQNVTLSCEQNLNHDAMYWYRQDPGQGLRLIYYSQIVNDFQKGDIAEGYSVSREKKESFPLTVTSAQKNPTAFYLCASSDRVAKNIQYFGAGTRLSVL.

This clone occurred a few times. This same CDR3 is encoded by further DNA sequences in the sample. The V and J genes are TRBV2 and TRBJ1-5, with 10 positions matching TRBD1. With V trimmed by 6 bases and J by 4 bases, 3 bases remained unmatched. The length of the CDR3 is 14 residues. CDR1 is SNHLY and CDR2 is FYNNEI in the germline V gene. CDR3 coding DNA: TGTGCCAGCAGCGGACAGGGGGGGAATCAGCCCCAGCATTTT. Its translation: CASSGQGGNQPQHF. Full variable domain (rest looked up from reference TRBV2 and TRBJ1-5): EPEVTQTPSHQVTQMGQEVILRCVPISNHLYFYWYRQILGQKVEFLVSFYNNEISEKSEIFDDQFSVERPDGSNFTLKIRSTKLEDSAMYFCASSGQGGNQPQHFGDGTRLSIL.

The chain links TRBV9 to TRBJ2-5; 7 bases align to TRBD1. Trimming cost V 5 bases and J 4 bases; bases outside gene matches: 5. The CDR3 runs 13 residues. CDR1 is SGDLS, CDR2 YYNGEE, per germline. The CDR3 loop reads CASSMGQTETQYF. DNA for the CDR3: TGTGCCAGCAGTATGGGACAGACAGAGACCCAGTACTTC.

The chain links TRBV10-1 to TRBJ1-1, with a weak D call TRBD1 (5 bases). The CDR3 covers 16 residues. V lost 3 bases and J 3 bases, leaving 17 bases between the germline ends. CDR1 is WNHNN, CDR2 SYGVQD, per germline (reference sequence). CDR3 nucleotides: TGCGCCAGCAGTGAAAAAGGGGTCAGGATTTACACTGAAGCTTTCTTT. Its translation is CASSEKGVRIYTEAFF.

This clone is a singleton in its sample. J is TRBJ1-2 and V is TRBV5-3; no firm D call. TRBV5-3 has ORF status, its function being uncertain. This CDR3 has 17 amino acids. The V and J ends lost 4 bases and 4 bases respectively, with 23 bases between them. CDR3: CARSTPPLRGPSYGYTF. CDR3 coding DNA: TGTGCCAGAAGCACTCCACCCTTACGGGGTCCTTCCTATGGCTACACCTTC.

The chain combines TRBV9 with TRBJ2-3; D not certain. The CDR3 loop spans 14 amino acids. V lost 8 bases, J lost 0 bases, and 13 bases lay in between. From germline, CDR1 is SGDLS and CDR2 YYNGEE. This CDR3 is CASAIAPSTDTQYF. CDR3 nucleotide sequence: TGTGCCAGTGCAATAGCCCCCAGCACAGATACGCAGTATTTT.